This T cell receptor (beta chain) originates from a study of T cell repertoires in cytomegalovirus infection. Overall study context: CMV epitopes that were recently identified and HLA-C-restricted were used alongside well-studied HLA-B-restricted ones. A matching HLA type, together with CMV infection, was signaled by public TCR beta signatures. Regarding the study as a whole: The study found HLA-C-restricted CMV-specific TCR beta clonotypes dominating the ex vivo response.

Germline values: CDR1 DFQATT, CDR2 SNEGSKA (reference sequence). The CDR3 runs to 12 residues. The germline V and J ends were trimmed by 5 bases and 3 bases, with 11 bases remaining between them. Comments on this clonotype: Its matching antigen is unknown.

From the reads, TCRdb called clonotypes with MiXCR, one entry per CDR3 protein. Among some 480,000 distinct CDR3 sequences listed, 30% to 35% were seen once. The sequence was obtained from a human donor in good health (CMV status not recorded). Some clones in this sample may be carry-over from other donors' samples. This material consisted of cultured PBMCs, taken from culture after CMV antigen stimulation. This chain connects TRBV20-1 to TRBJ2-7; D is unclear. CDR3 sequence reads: CSAGRLSYEQYF. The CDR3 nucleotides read TGCAGTGCTGGTCGACTGAGCTACGAGCAGTACTTC.